These 6 T cell receptor beta chains were all obtained from the same sample, sequenced in a study of T cell responses to AZD1222 COVID-19 vaccine. Libraries were prepared by immunoSEQ multiplex PCR; TCRdb keeps only in-frame clonotypes and omits some of them. The sample contains approximately 110,000 clones, 85% to 90% of which appear only once. The starting material was peripheral blood, obtained on day 0 of AZD1222 vaccination. These receptors all stem from an adult in good health.

This chain uses TRBV7-8 with TRBJ2-2, with D possibly TRBD1 on 6 matching bases. The V gene's germline CDR1 is SGHVS and CDR2 FQNEAQ. The germline V and J ends were trimmed by 1 base and 3 bases, with 12 bases remaining between them. The CDR3 extends over 16 amino acids. CDR3 region: CASSLDQGSYTGELFF. In DNA, the CDR3 is TGTGCCAGCAGCTTAGACCAGGGGTCTTACACCGGGGAGCTGTTTTTT.

This clone has only one observation. This sequence joins TRBV7-6 and TRBJ2-3; TRBD1 or TRBD2 may be the D gene (5 bases each). The germline V gene encodes CDR1 SGHVS and CDR2 FNYEAQ. The CDR3 has 13 amino acids. The V gene lost 3 bases and the J gene lost 4 bases, with 8 bases spanning the gap. This CDR3 reads CASSFPGPDTQYF. The DNA for the CDR3 is TGTGCCAGCAGCTTTCCGGGACCAGATACGCAGTATTTT.

The gene calls are TRBV30 and TRBJ1-1, with 7 bases matching TRBD1. The CDR3 contains 15 residues. V lost 2 bases, J lost 4 bases, and 10 bases stayed unmatched. Per germline, CDR1 GTSNPN and CDR2 SVGIG (reference sequence). The CDR3 nucleotides are TGTGCCTGGAGTATACCCAGGACAGGCCCCACTGAAGCTTTCTTT. Its protein product is CAWSIPRTGPTEAFF.

The V and J genes are TRBV14 and TRBJ1-1, with D unresolved. The CDR3 is 12 amino acids. CDR1 and CDR2 (germline): SGHDN, FVKESK. Trimming shortened V by 3 bases and J by 5 bases, and 7 bases separated the two germline ends. CDR3 in DNA: TGTGCCAGCAGCCAGGGAGGGACTGAAGCTTTCTTT. Translation gives CASSQGGTEAFF. Variable domain in full (rest from reference TRBV14 and TRBJ1-1): EAGVTQFPSHSVIEKGQTVTLRCDPISGHDNLYWYRRVMGKEIKFLLHFVKESKQDESGMPNNRFLAERTGGTYSTLKVQPAELEDSGVYFCASSQGGTEAFFGQGTRLTVV.

V is TRBV7-2 and J is TRBJ2-3; TRBD2 aligns across 11 bases. J was trimmed by 1 base and V by 5 bases; bases with no gene match: 5. The CDR3 is 16 residues long. CDR1 is SGHTA and CDR2 is FQGNSA in the germline V gene. As DNA, the CDR3 is TGTGCCAGCAGCACCGGGACTAGCGGAGGCACAGATACGCAGTATTTT. This translates into CASSTGTSGGTDTQYF.

The CDR3 reads CSAPTPHSGVPPPYNEQFF. CDR3 sequence (DNA): TGCAGCGCCCCGACCCCCCATAGCGGGGTCCCTCCTCCTTACAATGAGCAGTTCTTC. The genes are TRBV29-1 and TRBJ2-1; TRBD2 agrees at 8 bases. The germline CDR1 and CDR2 sequences are SQVTM and ANQGSEA. The V and J ends lost 7 bases and 4 bases, in that order; junction bases with no gene match: 24. The CDR3 has 19 amino acids.